These T cell receptor beta chains were read from a single sample in a study of CD8 T cells in Susac syndrome. TCRdb redid the calling of the immunoSEQ multiplex PCR reads with MiXCR, one entry per CDR3 protein. The sample has 400,000 or so distinct CDR3 sequences; approximately 85% are singletons. Sequenced: CD8+ T cells from PBMCs. The receptors come from a human donor with multiple sclerosis. The CDR3 runs from the conserved cysteine through the conserved F or W. The D gene is left open where the match is weak. Some rows have no size entry. The others give once, few or many, or a class for an expanded clone.

CDR3 length | J gene | clone size | V gene | D gene | CDR3 DNA | CDR3 protein
12 | TRBJ2-1 | . | TRBV12-3/TRBV12-4 | TRBD2 | TGTGCCAGCAGTTCCCGGGGGGATGAGCAGTTCTTC | CASSSRGDEQFF
13 | TRBJ2-7 | . | TRBV6-5 | . | TGTGCCAGCAGTTGGGGGCAGTACTACGAGCAGTACTTC | CASSWGQYYEQYF
16 | TRBJ2-5 | . | TRBV11-2 | TRBD1 | TGTGCCAGCAGCTTAGGCGTTGCGACAGGGGAAGAGACCCAGTACTTC | CASSLGVATGEETQYF
13 | TRBJ2-7 | . | TRBV7-9 | . | TGTGCCAGCAGCCCGTTGGACAGCGACGAGCAGTACTTC | CASSPLDSDEQYF
15 | TRBJ2-1 | . | TRBV6-5 | . | TGTGCCAGCAGTCATCGGGGGACAACAAACAATGAGCAGTTCTTC | CASSHRGTTNNEQFF
16 | TRBJ2-1 | . | TRBV27 | . | TGTGCCAGCAGTTTATCGGCAGTTAGCTCCTACAATGAGCAGTTCTTC | CASSLSAVSSYNEQFF
16 | TRBJ2-7 | . | TRBV12-3/TRBV12-4 | TRBD1 | TGTGCCAGCAGTTTACAGGGACAGGGGGCGCCGTACGAGCAGTACTTC | CASSLQGQGAPYEQYF
12 | TRBJ1-4 | . | TRBV19 | . | TGTGCCAGTAGTGCTACAGGGGAAAAACTGTTTTTT | CASSATGEKLFF
12 | TRBJ2-1 | . | TRBV5-5 | . | TGTGCCAGCAGCCCGGAGATCAACGAGCAGTTCTTC | CASSPEINEQFF
14 | TRBJ2-3 | . | TRBV6-4 | TRBD2 | TGTGCCAGCAGTGAGGGACTAGCAACAAATACGCAGTATTTT | CASSEGLATNTQYF
17 | TRBJ2-7 | . | TRBV19 | TRBD2 | TGTGCCAGTAGTATGCCCCCCTCGACGGGGGGAGATGGGGAGCAGTACTTC | CASSMPPSTGGDGEQYF
16 | TRBJ2-1 | . | TRBV6-5 | TRBD2 | TGTGCCAGCAGTTACTCCTTAGCGGGGGGCAACAATGAGCAGTTCTTC | CASSYSLAGGNNEQFF
16 | TRBJ2-7 | . | TRBV4-1 | . | TGCGCCAGCAGCCCCGGGGAGGGGGCTTGGGGGGGTGAGCAGTACTTC | CASSPGEGAWGGEQYF
15 | TRBJ2-1 | . | TRBV27 | . | TGTGCCAGCAGTTACGAAGGTGGACTCTACAATGGGCAGTTCTTC | CASSYEGGLYNGQFF
15 | TRBJ2-7 | . | TRBV4-1 | . | TGCGCCAGCAGCCAAGTACCGGACGGTGTCTACGAGCAGTACTTC | CASSQVPDGVYEQYF
13 | TRBJ2-7 | . | TRBV7-2 | . | TGTGCCAGCAGCTTAGGGAAAAACTACGAGCAGTACTTC | CASSLGKNYEQYF
14 | TRBJ1-3 | . | TRBV28 | TRBD1 | TGTGCCAGCAGTTTCGCAGGGGGAGGAAACACCATATATTTT | CASSFAGGGNTIYF
15 | TRBJ2-1 | . | TRBV28 | TRBD1 | TGTGCCAGCAGGCACGGACAGGGGGAGACCAATGAGCAGTTCTTC | CASRHGQGETNEQFF
14 | TRBJ2-1 | . | TRBV11-2 | . | TGTGCCAGCAGCTTTAGTACGCAGTACAATGAGCAGTTCTTC | CASSFSTQYNEQFF
17 | TRBJ2-1 | once | TRBV7-6 | TRBD2 | TGTGCCAGCAGCTTCCCAACTAGCGGAAGCTCCTACAATGAGCAGTTCTTC | CASSFPTSGSSYNEQFF
14 | TRBJ2-2 | . | TRBV5-1 | . | TGCGCCAGCAGCGACAGGACGAACACCGGGGAGCTGTTTTTT | CASSDRTNTGELFF
15 | TRBJ2-2 | . | TRBV27 | . | TGTGCCAGCATGTCGTACCGATCGAACACCGGGGAGCTGTTTTTT | CASMSYRSNTGELFF
13 | TRBJ2-5 | . | TRBV10-1 | . | TGCGCCAGCAGTAGGGGAGTAGGAGAGACCCAGTACTTC | CASSRGVGETQYF
15 | TRBJ2-7 | once | TRBV12-3/TRBV12-4 | TRBD1 | TGTGCCAGCAGTTTAGTGGGACAGCCTACCTACGAGCAGTACTTC | CASSLVGQPTYEQYF
13 | TRBJ2-3 | . | TRBV7-9 | TRBD2 | TGTGCCAGCAGCCGCGGGGGATCAGATACGCAGTATTTT | CASSRGGSDTQYF
11 | TRBJ1-1 | . | TRBV19 | . | TGTGCCAGTTTTAGGTCCACTGAAGCTTTCTTT | CASFRSTEAFF
15 | TRBJ1-2 | . | TRBV27 | TRBD1 | TGTGCCAGCAGTCCGCGGACAGGATACGGTGGAGGCTACACCTTC | CASSPRTGYGGGYTF
13 | TRBJ2-7 | . | TRBV11-2 | . | TGTGCCAGCAGCTACTCAGGGGCTTTGGAGCAGTACTTC | CASSYSGALEQYF
14 | TRBJ2-7 | once | TRBV28 | . | TGTGCCAGCAGTTCGATTGAGGGACCCTACGAGCAGTACTTC | CASSSIEGPYEQYF
13 | TRBJ2-5 | . | TRBV30 | . | TGTGCCTGGAGCTCAGGGGTCGGGGAGACCCAGTACTTC | CAWSSGVGETQYF
13 | TRBJ1-1 | . | TRBV5-1 | . | TGCGCCAGCAGCTTTGGAGTTCCATATGAAGCTTTCTTT | CASSFGVPYEAFF
18 | TRBJ2-1 | . | TRBV5-1 | TRBD2 | TGCGCCAGCAGCTTGGGCACTAGCGGGGTTTTCTCCTACAATGAGCAGTTCTTC | CASSLGTSGVFSYNEQFF
11 | TRBJ1-2 | . | TRBV27 | . | TGTGCCAGCAGTCCAGGGTTTGGCTACACCTTC | CASSPGFGYTF
16 | TRBJ2-7 | . | TRBV5-1 | TRBD2 | TGCGCCAGCAGCGCGGGACTAGCGGGGATAACCTACGAGCAGTACTTC | CASSAGLAGITYEQYF
12 | TRBJ2-1 | . | TRBV27 | . | TGTGCCAGCAGTTTAGCCGGGCCGGGATTGTTCTTC | CASSLAGPGLFF
14 | TRBJ2-5 | . | TRBV28 | . | TGTGCCAGCAGTCCAAGACTAGTAAGGGAGACCCAGTACTTC | CASSPRLVRETQYF
15 | TRBJ1-4 | . | TRBV6-1 | . | TGTGCCAGCAGCCGCCCTCATCTGCCTGATGAAAAACTGTTTTTT | CASSRPHLPDEKLFF
14 | TRBJ2-2 | . | TRBV7-2 | . | TGTGCCAGCAGCCCGACGACCAACACCGGGGAGCTGTTTTTT | CASSPTTNTGELFF
14 | TRBJ2-1 | . | TRBV19 | . | TGTGCCAGTAGTGAGGACAGCACGTACAATGAGCAGTTCTTC | CASSEDSTYNEQFF
14 | TRBJ2-2 | few | TRBV7-9 | . | TGTGCCAGCAGTCCCCCAGGGAACACCGGGGAGCTGTTTTTT | CASSPPGNTGELFF
16 | TRBJ2-2 | . | TRBV14 | . | TGTGCCAGCAGCCAATTGGACAGCAGAAACACCGGGGAGCTGTTTTTT | CASSQLDSRNTGELFF
13 | TRBJ1-1 | few | TRBV28 | . | TGTGCCAGCAGTTTACGGCCGAACACTGAAGCTTTCTTT | CASSLRPNTEAFF
14 | TRBJ2-4 | . | TRBV27 | . | TGTGCCAGCAGCTACACGAACAGTCTAGGCATTCAGTACTTC | CASSYTNSLGIQYF
18 | TRBJ1-4 | once | TRBV30 | TRBD1 | TGTGCCTGGAGTCTCACAGGGGGCGGAGACGAAGGGACCGAAAAACTGTTTTTT | CAWSLTGGGDEGTEKLFF
15 | TRBJ1-2 | . | TRBV27 | TRBD1 | TGTGCCAGCAGTTACAACAGGGGAGCGATCTATGGCTACACCTTC | CASSYNRGAIYGYTF
21 | TRBJ2-6 | . | TRBV4-1 | TRBD2 | TGCGCCAGCAGCCAAGGGGTACTTGCCGGGACTAGTTTGTCCTGGGCCAACGTCCTGACTTTC | CASSQGVLAGTSLSWANVLTF
13 | TRBJ1-1 | . | TRBV25-1 | . | TGTGCCAGCAGTGCGGACAGAGGCACTGAAGCTTTCTTT | CASSADRGTEAFF
12 | TRBJ2-1 | . | TRBV27 | . | TGTGCCAGCAACAGACTTGGGGATGAGCAGTTCTTC | CASNRLGDEQFF